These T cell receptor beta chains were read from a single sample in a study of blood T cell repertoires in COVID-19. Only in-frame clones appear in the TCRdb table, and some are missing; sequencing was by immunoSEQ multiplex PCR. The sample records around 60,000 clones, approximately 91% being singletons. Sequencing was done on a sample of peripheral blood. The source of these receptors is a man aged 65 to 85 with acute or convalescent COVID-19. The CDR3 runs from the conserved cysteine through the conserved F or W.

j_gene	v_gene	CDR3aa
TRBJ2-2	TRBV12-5	CASGLDRGSNTGELFF
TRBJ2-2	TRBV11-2	CASMSGTGGTGELFF
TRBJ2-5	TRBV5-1	CASSLTGQGQETQYF
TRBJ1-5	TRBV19	CASSISSSQGYQPQHF
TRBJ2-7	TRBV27	CASSRQESYEQYF
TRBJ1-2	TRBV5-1	CASTRSGTGGESYTF
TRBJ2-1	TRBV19	CASSGGAGEQFF
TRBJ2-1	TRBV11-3	CASSTPSSYNEQFF
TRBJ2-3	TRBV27	CASSSLAGRTDTQYF
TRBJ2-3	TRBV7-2	CASSLTSGVESTQYF
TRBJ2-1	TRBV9	CASSPRTSGVSGSYNEQFF
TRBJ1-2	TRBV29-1	CSVASVNYGYTF
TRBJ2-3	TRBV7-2	CASSLVSGGIDTQYF
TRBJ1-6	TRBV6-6	CASSPPTGAALHF
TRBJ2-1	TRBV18	CASSPTRDSYNEQFF
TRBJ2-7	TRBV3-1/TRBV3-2	CASSQDPSDSSYEQYF
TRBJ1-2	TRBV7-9	CASAGGNYGYTF
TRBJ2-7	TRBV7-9	CASSLGLAGGYEQYF
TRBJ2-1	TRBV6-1	CASTLAGGYNEQFF
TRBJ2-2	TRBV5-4	CASSLFVGRGLGELFF
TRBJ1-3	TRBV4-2	CASSNYRANSGNTIYF
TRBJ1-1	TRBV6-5	CASRLQGDANTEAFF
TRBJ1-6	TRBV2	CASTAGGKDNSPLHF
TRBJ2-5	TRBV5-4	CASSALRGGGGETQYF
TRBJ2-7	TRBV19	CASSETSGGAYEQYF
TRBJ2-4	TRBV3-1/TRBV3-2	CASSPTWSKNIQYF
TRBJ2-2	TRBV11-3	CASSSRQGDTGELFF
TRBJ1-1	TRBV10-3	CAISEPPARQANTEAFF
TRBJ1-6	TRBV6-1	CASSVTPGTAANSPLHF
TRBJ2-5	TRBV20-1	CSASETSGVQETQYF
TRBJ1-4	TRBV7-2	CASSLGWATNEKLFF
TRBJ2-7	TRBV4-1	CASSLGQGGTYEQYF
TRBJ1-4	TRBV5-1	CASSPGHRNEKLFF
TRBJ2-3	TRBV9	CASSLGTSEYTDTQYF
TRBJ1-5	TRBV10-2	CASSEGGNQPQHF